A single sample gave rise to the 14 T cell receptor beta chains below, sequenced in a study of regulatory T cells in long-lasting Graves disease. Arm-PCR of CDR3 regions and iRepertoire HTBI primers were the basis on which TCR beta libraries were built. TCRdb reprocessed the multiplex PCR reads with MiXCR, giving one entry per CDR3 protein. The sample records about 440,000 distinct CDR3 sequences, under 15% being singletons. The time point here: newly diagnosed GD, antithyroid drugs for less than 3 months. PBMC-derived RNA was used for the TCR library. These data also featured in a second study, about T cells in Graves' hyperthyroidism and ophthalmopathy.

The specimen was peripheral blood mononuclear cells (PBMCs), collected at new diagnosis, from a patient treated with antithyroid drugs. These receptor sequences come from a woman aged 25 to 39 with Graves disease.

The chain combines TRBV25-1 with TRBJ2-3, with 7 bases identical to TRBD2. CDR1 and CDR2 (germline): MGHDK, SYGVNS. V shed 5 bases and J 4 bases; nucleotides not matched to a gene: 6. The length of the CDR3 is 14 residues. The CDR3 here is CASSTSGGSDTQYF. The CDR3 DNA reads TGTGCCAGCAGTACGTCCGGGGGGTCAGATACGCAGTATTTT.

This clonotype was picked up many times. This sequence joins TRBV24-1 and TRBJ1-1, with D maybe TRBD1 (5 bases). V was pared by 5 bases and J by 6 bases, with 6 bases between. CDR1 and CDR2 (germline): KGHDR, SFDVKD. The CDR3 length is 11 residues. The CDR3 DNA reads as TGTGCCACCAGTGGGGGGGCTGAAGCTTTCTTT. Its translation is CATSGGAEAFF.

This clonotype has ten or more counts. This CDR3 is CASSLSGQTNQPQHF. DNA for the CDR3: TGTGCCAGCAGCTTATCGGGACAGACCAATCAGCCCCAGCATTTT. The chain combines TRBV7-3 with TRBJ1-5; 7 bases map to TRBD1. Germline loops: CDR1 SGHTA, CDR2 FQGTGA. The trim removed 2 bases at V and 3 bases at J, leaving 4 bases unmatched. The CDR3 is 15 residues long.

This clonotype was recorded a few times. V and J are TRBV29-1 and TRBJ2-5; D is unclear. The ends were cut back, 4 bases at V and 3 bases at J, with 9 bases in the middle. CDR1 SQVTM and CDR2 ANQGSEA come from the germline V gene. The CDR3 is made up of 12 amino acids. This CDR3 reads CSVAEKKETQYF. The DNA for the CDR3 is TGCAGCGTTGCGGAGAAGAAAGAGACCCAGTACTTC.

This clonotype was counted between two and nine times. The CDR3 loop reads CAIRTGGINEQFF. DNA for the CDR3: TGTGCCATCCGGACAGGGGGGATCAATGAGCAGTTCTTC. The chain recombines TRBV5-4 with TRBJ2-1; 10 positions agree with TRBD1. The CDR3 is 13 amino acids. V was pared by 9 bases and J by 6 bases, with 6 bases of the junction left unmatched. Looked up from germline, CDR1 is SGHNT and CDR2 is YYREEE (reference sequence). Variable domain in full (rest from reference TRBV5-4 and TRBJ2-1): ETGVTQSPTHLIKTRGQQVTLRCSSQSGHNTVSWYQQALGQGPQFIFQYYREEENGRGNFPPRFSGLQFPNYSSELNVNALELDDSALYLCAIRTGGINEQFFGPGTRLTVL.

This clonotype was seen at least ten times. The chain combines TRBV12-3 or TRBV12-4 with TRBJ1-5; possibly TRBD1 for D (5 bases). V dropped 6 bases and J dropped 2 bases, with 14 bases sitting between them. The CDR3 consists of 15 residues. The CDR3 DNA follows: TGTGCCAGCAGCCCCGGCCCCAGGGGCAATCAGCCCCAGCATTTT. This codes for CASSPGPRGNQPQHF.

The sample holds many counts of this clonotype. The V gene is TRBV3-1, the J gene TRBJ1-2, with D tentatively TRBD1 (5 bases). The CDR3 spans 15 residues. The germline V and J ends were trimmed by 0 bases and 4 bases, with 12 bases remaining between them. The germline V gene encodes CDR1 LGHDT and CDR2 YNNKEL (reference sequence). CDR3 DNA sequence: TGTGCCAGCAGCCAAGATATTGGAACAGGCTATGGCTACACCTTC. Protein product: CASSQDIGTGYGYTF.

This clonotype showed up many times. In DNA, the CDR3 is TGTGCCAGCAGGGGACAGGGAGGTACTGAAGCTTTCTTT. Translation gives CASRGQGGTEAFF. The gene calls are TRBV2 and TRBJ1-1, with 9 nucleotides matching TRBD1. The CDR3 loop spans 13 amino acids. CDR1 and CDR2 from the germline V gene are SNHLY and FYNNEI. With V trimmed by 6 bases and J by 5 bases, 4 bases remained unmatched. Filled out from reference TRBV2 and TRBJ1-1, the complete variable domain reads EPEVTQTPSHQVTQMGQEVILRCVPISNHLYFYWYRQILGQKVEFLVSFYNNEISEKSEIFDDQFSVERPDGSNFTLKIRSTKLEDSAMYFCASRGQGGTEAFFGQGTRLTVV.

For the CDR3, the DNA is TGTGCCACCCAGTTGAGCTCCTACAATGAGCAGTTCTTC. This encodes CATQLSSYNEQFF. The chain employs TRBV24-1 and TRBJ2-1, with D unclear. Between the trimmed V and J ends, which lost 9 bases and 0 bases, there was a span of 8 bases. Germline CDR1 and CDR2: KGHDR and SFDVKD. The CDR3 is made up of 13 amino acids.

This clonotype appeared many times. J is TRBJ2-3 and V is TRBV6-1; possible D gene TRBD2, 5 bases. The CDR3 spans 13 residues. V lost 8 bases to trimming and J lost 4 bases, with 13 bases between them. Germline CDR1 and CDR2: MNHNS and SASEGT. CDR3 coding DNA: TGTGCCAGCGGACTTCCTGCGTCAGATACGCAGTATTTT. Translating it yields CASGLPASDTQYF.

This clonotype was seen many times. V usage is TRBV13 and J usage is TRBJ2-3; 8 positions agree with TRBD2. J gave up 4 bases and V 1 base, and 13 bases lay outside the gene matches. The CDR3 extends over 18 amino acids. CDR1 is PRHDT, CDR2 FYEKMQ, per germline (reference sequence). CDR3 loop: CASSLAPLTSGPPDTQYF. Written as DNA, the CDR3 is TGTGCCAGCAGCTTAGCCCCACTCACTAGCGGTCCCCCAGATACGCAGTATTTT.

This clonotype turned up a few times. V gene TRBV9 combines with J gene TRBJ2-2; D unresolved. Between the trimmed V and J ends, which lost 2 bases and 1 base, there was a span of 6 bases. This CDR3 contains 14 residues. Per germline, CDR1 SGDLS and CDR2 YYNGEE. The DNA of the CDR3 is TGTGCCAGCAGCGTCCAGAGGAACACCGGGGAGCTGTTTTTT. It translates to CASSVQRNTGELFF.

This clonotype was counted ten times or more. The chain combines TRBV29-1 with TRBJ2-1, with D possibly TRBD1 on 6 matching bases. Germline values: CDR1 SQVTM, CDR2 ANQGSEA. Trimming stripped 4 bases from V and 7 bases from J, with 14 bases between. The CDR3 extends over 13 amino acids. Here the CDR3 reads CSVAAGVGNEQFF. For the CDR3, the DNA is TGCAGCGTTGCGGCAGGGGTGGGGAATGAGCAGTTCTTC.

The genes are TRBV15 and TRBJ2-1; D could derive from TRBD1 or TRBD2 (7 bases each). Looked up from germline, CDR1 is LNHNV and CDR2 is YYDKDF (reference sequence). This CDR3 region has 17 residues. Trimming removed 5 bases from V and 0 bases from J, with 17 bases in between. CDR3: CATSGQGGGSSYNEQFF. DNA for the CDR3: TGTGCCACCAGCGGTCAGGGGGGAGGGAGCTCCTACAATGAGCAGTTCTTC.